This T cell receptor beta chain came from a study of metastatic and nonmetastatic thyroid tumors. Trimming left V 0 bases short and J 15 bases short, with 21 bases between. Germline lookup yields CDR1 LGHDT and CDR2 YNNKEL (reference sequence). This CDR3 spans 15 amino acids. Through MiXCR, TCRdb re-clonotyped the PCR reads. The repertoire holds approximately 40,000 clones, with 28% as singletons. This clone has a count of ten or more. No patient had received any treatment before thyroid surgery. The chain employs TRBV3-1 and TRBJ2-1; D not certain. The TCR originated in a male donor with papillary thyroid cancer or a benign thyroid nodule (not recorded which). Some clones in this sample may be carry-over from other donors' samples. Sequenced material: blood. Here the CDR3 reads CASSQDLVVPTKRFF. In DNA, the CDR3 is TGTGCCAGCAGCCAAGATTTAGTAGTCCCCACGAAACGGTTCTTC.